This entry lists 12 T cell receptor beta chains sequenced from one sample in a study of CD8+ T cells in alopecia areata. Extracted RNA was reverse transcribed into cDNA, the sequencing template. Clones were sequenced by immunoSEQ multiplex PCR, and TCRdb holds only the in-frame ones, with some missing. Here the sample spans fewer than 100,000 clones, more than 55% being singletons. The treatment denotes: oral pan-JAK inhibitor, 5-10 mg twice daily. Source: CD8+ T cells sorted from blood, taken at week 4, from a patient treated with tofacitinib. These TCRs come from a human donor with alopecia areata.

The chain couples TRBV2 to TRBJ1-1, with unresolved D. V shed 2 bases and J shed 8 bases, with 3 bases lying between them. This CDR3 is 10 amino acids long. CDR1 and CDR2 (germline): SNHLY, FYNNEI. The CDR3 DNA follows: TGTGCCAGCAGTGAAAGAGAAGCTTTCTTT. Its translation: CASSEREAFF.

The chain has TRBV25-1 and TRBJ2-3, with D perhaps matching TRBD1 or TRBD2 (6 bases each). Deletions cut 1 base from V and 2 bases from J, with 10 bases between. Germline CDR1 reads MGHDK; CDR2 reads SYGVNS. The CDR3 covers 15 residues. CDR3 loop: CASSELGGDTDTQYF. The CDR3 DNA is TGTGCCAGCAGTGAATTGGGGGGCGACACAGATACGCAGTATTTT.

With regard to this clone: Additional DNA sequences in this sample encode the identical CDR3. V usage is TRBV9 and J usage is TRBJ2-1; the D gene is possibly TRBD2 (6 bases). Germline V gene sequence: CDR1 SGDLS, CDR2 YYNGEE. The length of the CDR3 is 13 residues. Trimming removed 3 bases from V and 6 bases from J, with 10 bases in between. The CDR3 spells CASSGLVVNEQFF. CDR3 nucleotide sequence: TGTGCCAGCAGCGGACTAGTTGTCAATGAGCAGTTCTTC. The variable domain in full, completed from reference TRBV9 and TRBJ2-1, reads DSGVTQTPKHLITATGQRVTLRCSPRSGDLSVYWYQQSLDQGLQFLIQYYNGEERAKGNILERFSAQQFPDLHSELNLSSLELGDSALYFCASSGLVVNEQFFGPGTRLTVL.

The DNA for the CDR3 is TGTGCCAGCAGCGTGGGACAGGGGCGGCCCAATGAGCAGTTCTTC. It codes for CASSVGQGRPNEQFF. The V call is TRBV7-2, the J call TRBJ2-1; 10 positions match TRBD1. Trimming at V came to 5 bases and at J to 6 bases, leaving 7 bases not matched to a gene. The CDR3 is 15 residues long. Germline CDR1 is SGHTA and CDR2 is FQGNSA.

The chain employs TRBV6-1 and TRBJ2-1; D tentatively fits TRBD1 or TRBD2 (5 bases each). Trimming cost V 7 bases and J 7 bases, with 11 bases left between them. CDR3 length equals 12 residues. Germline lookup yields CDR1 MNHNS and CDR2 SASEGT. DNA for the CDR3: TGTGCCAGCACCCACGGGACGAATGAGCAGTTCTTC. Amino acid sequence: CASTHGTNEQFF.

The CDR3: CASSLTGFGGANVLTF. In DNA form, the CDR3 reads TGCGCCAGCAGCTTGACGGGGTTCGGTGGGGCCAACGTCCTGACTTTC. This chain uses TRBV5-1 with TRBJ2-6; possibly TRBD2 for D (5 bases). Trimming stripped 1 base from V and 3 bases from J, with 11 bases between. Germline V CDR1 and CDR2: SGHRS, YFSETQ. This CDR3 region has 16 residues.

The rearrangement links TRBV5-1 to TRBJ1-1, with 10 bases matching TRBD1. This CDR3 region has 15 residues. The J segment lost 2 bases and the V segment lost 2 bases, leaving 3 bases of the junction unmatched. Germline V CDR1 and CDR2: SGHRS, YFSETQ. The CDR3 here is CASSFGTGVNTEAFF. CDR3 DNA sequence: TGCGCCAGCAGCTTCGGGACAGGGGTAAACACTGAAGCTTTCTTT. Drawing the rest from reference TRBV5-1 and TRBJ1-1, the complete variable domain is KAGVTQTPRYLIKTRGQQVTLSCSPISGHRSVSWYQQTPGQGLQFLFEYFSETQRNKGNFPGRFSGRQFSNSRSEMNVSTLELGDSALYLCASSFGTGVNTEAFFGQGTRLTVV.

The chain joins TRBV9 to TRBJ1-1; no clear D. V was trimmed by 0 bases and J by 1 base, leaving 4 bases between them. CDR3 size: 13 residues. The germline V gene encodes CDR1 SGDLS and CDR2 YYNGEE. The CDR3 coding sequence is TGTGCCAGCAGCGTAGTCAAGAACACTGAAGCTTTCTTT. It specifies CASSVVKNTEAFF.

This chain uses TRBV29-1 with TRBJ2-1; 8 bases fit TRBD2. The length of the CDR3 is 12 residues. Germline V lookup: CDR1 SQVTM, CDR2 ANQGSEA. J gave up 12 bases and V 2 bases, and 6 bases lay outside the gene matches. CDR3 in amino acids: CSVEYSAGGQFF. Here the CDR3 DNA reads TGCAGCGTTGAATATTCGGCGGGGGGGCAGTTCTTC.

The chain is built from TRBV19 and TRBJ1-2; D is undetermined. Trimming left V 5 bases short and J 4 bases short, with 11 bases between. The CDR3 covers 13 residues. The germline CDR1 and CDR2 sequences are LNHDA and SQIVND (reference sequence). Written as DNA, the CDR3 is TGTGCCAGTAGTCAAGGGAGACCCTATGGCTACACCTTC. Its protein product is CASSQGRPYGYTF.

The J gene is TRBJ1-1, the V gene TRBV5-6; no definite D call. CDR3 length: 14 amino acids. Germline-derived CDR1 and CDR2 are SGHDT and YYEEEE. Between the trimmed V and J ends, which lost 0 bases and 0 bases, there was a span of 6 bases. The CDR3 nucleotides are TGTGCCAGCAGCTTGGAGACACTGAACACTGAAGCTTTCTTT. Its protein is CASSLETLNTEAFF.

The J gene is TRBJ1-1, the V gene TRBV5-6; no definite D call. Germline V gives CDR1 SGHDT, CDR2 YYEEEE. Deletions cut 2 bases from V and 6 bases from J, with 14 bases between. The CDR3 is made up of 14 amino acids. CDR3 nucleotide sequence: TGTGCCAGCAGCTTCGGATTCCATGGCCCTGAAGCTTTCTTT. This encodes CASSFGFHGPEAFF.